The clone carrying this TCR beta chain was recorded at least ten times. As yet, its antigen is unknown. TCRdb reprocessed the 5' RACE reads via MiXCR and lists one record per CDR3 protein. The profile shows about 460,000 distinct CDR3 sequences, roughly 5.3% of them singletons. This CDR3 is 16 amino acids long. V lost 4 bases and J lost 4, with 15 bases in between. Germline CDR1 and CDR2: SGDLS and YYNGEE. The data are from a study of CD8 T cells in ankylosing spondylitis. Study-level points and caveats: Within ankylosing spondylitis blood, a TCR beta motif made up of several highly homologous variants appeared to be characteristic.

The chain couples TRBV9 to TRBJ1-6; a possible D gene is TRBD1 (6 bases). This TCR derives from a male donor with ankylosing spondylitis. Sample: blood, either unsorted or a sorted T cell fraction (not recorded which). CDR3 coding DNA: TGTGCCAGCAGCAAGAGAGGGACACTGTATAATTCACCCCTCCACTTT. Translating it yields CASSKRGTLYNSPLHF.